These 9 T cell receptor beta chains originate from one sample sequenced in a study of blood T cell repertoires in COVID-19. Assay: immunoSEQ multiplex PCR; the TCRdb copy retains only in-frame clones and omits some. The sample records about 200,000 clones, 89% being singletons. The sequencing sample was made of PBMCs or T cells enriched from blood (not recorded which). All receptors derive from a woman under 30 who had recovered from COVID-19.

J is TRBJ2-3 and V is TRBV5-1; 12 bases are a match to TRBD1. The germline CDR1 and CDR2 sequences are SGHRS and YFSETQ. The V and J ends lost 4 bases and 4 bases, in that order; junction bases with no gene match: 4. The CDR3 consists of 15 residues. The CDR3 nucleotides are TGCGCCAGCAGCCCGGGACAGGGGGCCCCAGATACGCAGTATTTT. It codes for CASSPGQGAPDTQYF.

The chain couples TRBV19 to TRBJ1-1; D unresolved. Germline-derived CDR1 and CDR2 are LNHDA and SQIVND (reference sequence). Trimming took 5 bases from V and 0 from J, leaving 7 bases between them. CDR3 length: 13 residues. DNA for the CDR3: TGTGCCAGTAGTGTGAGCTTGAACACTGAAGCTTTCTTT. Translation: CASSVSLNTEAFF.

This clone was detected only a few times. This chain uses TRBV11-2 with TRBJ2-1; 8 bases are a match to TRBD2. Germline-derived CDR1 and CDR2 are SGHAT and FQNNGV. V lost 5 bases, J lost 2 bases, and 2 bases stayed unmatched. The CDR3 covers 14 residues. The chain's CDR3 is CASSRGLAYNEQFF. CDR3 nucleotides: TGTGCCAGCAGCAGGGGACTAGCCTACAATGAGCAGTTCTTC.

The chain employs TRBV29-1 and TRBJ1-2; TRBD1 matches 7 bases. CDR1 is SQVTM, CDR2 ANQGSEA, per germline. After removal of 3 bases from V and 14 bases from J, the junction contained 12 bases not matched to a gene. CDR3 length equals 12 residues. The CDR3 reads CSVEGRQGVKTF. The CDR3 coding sequence is TGCAGCGTTGAGGGAAGACAGGGTGTTAAGACCTTC.

The gene calls are TRBV9 and TRBJ2-1, with TRBD2 matching over 8 bases. Germline CDR1 is SGDLS and CDR2 is YYNGEE. The CDR3 totals 17 residues. Unmatched junction bases numbered 9, after V lost 2 bases and J lost 2 bases. CDR3 sequence reads: CASSVGGERDPYNEQFF. The CDR3 coding sequence is TGTGCCAGCAGCGTCGGGGGGGAGCGGGACCCCTACAATGAGCAGTTCTTC.

The chain couples TRBV3-1 (or the pseudogene TRBV3-2) to TRBJ2-7, with 9 bases identical to TRBD2. The CDR3 runs to 17 residues. The germline gives CDR1 LGHDT, CDR2 YNNKEL (reference sequence). The DNA of the CDR3 is TGTGTCACCCAGGGGCCTAGCGGGGTTGGGAACCTCTACGAGCAGTACTTC. It specifies CVTQGPSGVGNLYEQYF.

The chain is built from TRBV5-4 and TRBJ2-3; 8 positions match TRBD2. Germline CDR1 reads SGHNT; CDR2 reads YYREEE (reference sequence). The CDR3 is made up of 14 amino acids. The V gene end was trimmed by 0 bases and the J gene end by 3 bases; junction bases not matched to a gene: 0. The CDR3 nucleotides are TGTGCCAGCAGCTTGGGACTAGCGACAGATACGCAGTATTTT. It encodes CASSLGLATDTQYF.

The chain combines TRBV6-5 with TRBJ1-4; tentative D call: TRBD1 (6 bases). This CDR3 has 15 residues. Trimming cost V 0 bases and J 4 bases, with 9 bases left between them. Germline V gives CDR1 MNHEY, CDR2 SVGAGI. CDR3 amino acids: CASSYSDSRNEKLFF. DNA of the CDR3: TGTGCCAGCAGTTACTCGGACAGTCGTAATGAAAAACTGTTTTTT.

V is TRBV28 and J is TRBJ2-7, with D possibly TRBD1 on 5 matching bases. The CDR3 contains 11 residues. Germline V gene sequence: CDR1 MDHEN, CDR2 SYDVKM. V shed 5 bases and J shed 7 bases, with 9 bases lying between them. CDR3 residues: CASSPYREQYF. The CDR3 DNA follows: TGTGCCAGCAGTCCTTACAGGGAGCAGTACTTC.